This T cell receptor beta chain was sequenced during a study of T-cell memory formation after mild COVID-19. This clonotype has only a few counts. MiXCR was run by TCRdb on the 5' RACE reads, yielding one entry per CDR3 protein. The sample consists of 350,000 to 500,000 distinct CDR3 sequences, roughly 18% of them appearing once. The CDR3 spans 8 residues. Germline V lookup: CDR1 WNHNN, CDR2 SYGVQD (reference sequence). The germline V and J ends were trimmed by 10 bases and 14 bases, with 11 bases remaining between them. The chain uses TRBV10-1 and TRBJ1-2; D gene unclear. Sequencing used PBMCs or a T cell subset sorted from them (not recorded which). The receptor's source is a man aged 18 to 29 who had mild COVID-19 (a few samples of this study predate the infection). Cell type and time point are not known. DNA of the CDR3: TGCGCCACCGCCCTGGGGACCTTC. Translation: CATALGTF.